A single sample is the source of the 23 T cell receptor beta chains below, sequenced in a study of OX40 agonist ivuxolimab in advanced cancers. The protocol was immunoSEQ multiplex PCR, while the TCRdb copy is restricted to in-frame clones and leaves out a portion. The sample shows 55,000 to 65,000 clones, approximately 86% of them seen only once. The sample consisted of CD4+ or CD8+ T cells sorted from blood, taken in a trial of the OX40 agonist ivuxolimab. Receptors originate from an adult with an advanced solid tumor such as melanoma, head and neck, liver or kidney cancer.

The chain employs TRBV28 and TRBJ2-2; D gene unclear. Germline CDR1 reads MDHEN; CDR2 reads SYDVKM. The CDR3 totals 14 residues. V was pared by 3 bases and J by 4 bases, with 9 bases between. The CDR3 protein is CASSFEYATGELFF. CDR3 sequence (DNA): TGTGCCAGCAGTTTCGAGTACGCCACCGGGGAGCTGTTTTTT.

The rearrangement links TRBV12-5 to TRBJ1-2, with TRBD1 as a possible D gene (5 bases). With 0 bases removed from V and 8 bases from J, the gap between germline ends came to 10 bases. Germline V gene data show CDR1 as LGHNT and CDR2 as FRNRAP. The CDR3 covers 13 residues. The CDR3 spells CASGLVPPGGYTF. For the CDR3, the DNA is TGTGCTAGTGGTTTGGTTCCCCCAGGGGGCTACACCTTC.

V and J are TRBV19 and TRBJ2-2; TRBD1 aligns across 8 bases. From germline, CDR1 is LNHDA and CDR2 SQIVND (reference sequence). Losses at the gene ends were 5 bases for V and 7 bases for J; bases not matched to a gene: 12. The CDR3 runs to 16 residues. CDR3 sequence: CASSPPDRVGIGELFF. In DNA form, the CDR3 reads TGTGCCAGTAGTCCCCCGGACAGGGTTGGGATCGGGGAGCTGTTTTTT.

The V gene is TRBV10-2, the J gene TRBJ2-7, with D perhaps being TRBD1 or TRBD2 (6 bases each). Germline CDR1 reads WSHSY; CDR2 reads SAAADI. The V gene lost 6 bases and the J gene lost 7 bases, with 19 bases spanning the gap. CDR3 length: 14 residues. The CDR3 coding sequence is TGCGCCAGCAGGCCTCCGGGGGCCTCGTGGGAGCAGTACTTC. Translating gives CASRPPGASWEQYF.

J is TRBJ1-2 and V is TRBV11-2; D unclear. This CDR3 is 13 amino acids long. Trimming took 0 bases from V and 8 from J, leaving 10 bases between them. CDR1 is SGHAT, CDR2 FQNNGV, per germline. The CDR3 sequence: CASSLDSQVGYTF. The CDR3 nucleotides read TGTGCCAGCAGCTTAGACAGCCAGGTGGGCTACACCTTC.

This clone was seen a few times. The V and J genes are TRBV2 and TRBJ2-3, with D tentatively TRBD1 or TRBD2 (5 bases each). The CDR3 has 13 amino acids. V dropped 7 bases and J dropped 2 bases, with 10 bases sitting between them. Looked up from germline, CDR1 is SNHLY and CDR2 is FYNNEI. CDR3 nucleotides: TGTGCCAGCAAGGGGACGTTCACAGATACGCAGTATTTT. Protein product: CASKGTFTDTQYF. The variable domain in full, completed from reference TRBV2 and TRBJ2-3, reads EPEVTQTPSHQVTQMGQEVILRCVPISNHLYFYWYRQILGQKVEFLVSFYNNEISEKSEIFDDQFSVERPDGSNFTLKIRSTKLEDSAMYFCASKGTFTDTQYFGPGTRLTVL.

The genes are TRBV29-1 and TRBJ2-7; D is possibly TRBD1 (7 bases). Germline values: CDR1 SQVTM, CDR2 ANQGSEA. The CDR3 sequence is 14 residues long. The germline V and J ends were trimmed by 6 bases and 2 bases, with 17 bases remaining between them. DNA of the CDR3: TGCAGCGTCTCAGGGGGACTTATCACCTACGAGCAGTACTTC. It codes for CSVSGGLITYEQYF.

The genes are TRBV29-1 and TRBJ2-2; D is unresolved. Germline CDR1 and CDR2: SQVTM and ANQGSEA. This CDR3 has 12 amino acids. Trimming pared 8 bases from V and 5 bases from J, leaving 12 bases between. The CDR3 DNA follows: TGCAGCCGGGCAGGTGATACCGGGGAGCTGTTTTTT. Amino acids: CSRAGDTGELFF.

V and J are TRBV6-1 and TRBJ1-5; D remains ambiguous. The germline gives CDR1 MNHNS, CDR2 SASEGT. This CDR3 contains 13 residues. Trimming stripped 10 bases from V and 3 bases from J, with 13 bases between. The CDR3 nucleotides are TGTGCCATCCAACAGACCCTCAATCAGCCCCAGCATTTT. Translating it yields CAIQQTLNQPQHF.

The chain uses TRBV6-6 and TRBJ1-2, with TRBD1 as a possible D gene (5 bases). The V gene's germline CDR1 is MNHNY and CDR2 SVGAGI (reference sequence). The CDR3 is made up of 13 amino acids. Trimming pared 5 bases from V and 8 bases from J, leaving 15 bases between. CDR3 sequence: CASSDFERGGYTF. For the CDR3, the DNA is TGTGCCAGCAGTGACTTCGAAAGGGGCGGCTACACCTTC.

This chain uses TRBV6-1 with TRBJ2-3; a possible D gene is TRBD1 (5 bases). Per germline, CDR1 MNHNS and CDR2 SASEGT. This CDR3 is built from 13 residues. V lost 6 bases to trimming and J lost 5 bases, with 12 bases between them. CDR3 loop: CASSQGALDTQYF. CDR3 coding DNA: TGTGCCAGCAGCCAAGGGGCGTTAGATACGCAGTATTTT.

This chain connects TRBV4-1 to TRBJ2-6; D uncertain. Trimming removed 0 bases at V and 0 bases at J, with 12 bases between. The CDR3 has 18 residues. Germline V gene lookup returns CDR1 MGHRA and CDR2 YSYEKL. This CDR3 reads CASSQDSFEASGANVLTF. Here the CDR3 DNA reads TGCGCCAGCAGCCAAGATTCCTTCGAGGCCTCTGGGGCCAACGTCCTGACTTTC.

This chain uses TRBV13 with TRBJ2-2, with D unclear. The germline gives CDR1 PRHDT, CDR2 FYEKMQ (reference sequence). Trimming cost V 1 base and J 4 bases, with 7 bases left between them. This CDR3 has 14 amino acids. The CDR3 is CASSLAVPTGELFF. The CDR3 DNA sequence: TGTGCCAGCAGCTTAGCGGTTCCCACCGGGGAGCTGTTTTTT.

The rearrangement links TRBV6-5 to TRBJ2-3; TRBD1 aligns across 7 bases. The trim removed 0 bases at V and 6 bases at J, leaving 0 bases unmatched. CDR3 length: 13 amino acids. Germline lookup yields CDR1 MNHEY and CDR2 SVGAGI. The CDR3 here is CASSYSTGDTQYF. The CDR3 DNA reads TGTGCCAGCAGTTACTCGACAGGGGATACGCAGTATTTT.

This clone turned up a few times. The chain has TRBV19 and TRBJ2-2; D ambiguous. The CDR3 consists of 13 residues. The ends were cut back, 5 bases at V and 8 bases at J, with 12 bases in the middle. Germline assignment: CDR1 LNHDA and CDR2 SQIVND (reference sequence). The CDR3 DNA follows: TGTGCCAGTAGTCCCCCAATCGCAGGGGAGCTGTTTTTT. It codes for CASSPPIAGELFF. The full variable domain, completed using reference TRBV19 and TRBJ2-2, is DGGITQSPKYLFRKEGQNVTLSCEQNLNHDAMYWYRQDPGQGLRLIYYSQIVNDFQKGDIAEGYSVSREKKESFPLTVTSAQKNPTAFYLCASSPPIAGELFFGEGSRLTVL.

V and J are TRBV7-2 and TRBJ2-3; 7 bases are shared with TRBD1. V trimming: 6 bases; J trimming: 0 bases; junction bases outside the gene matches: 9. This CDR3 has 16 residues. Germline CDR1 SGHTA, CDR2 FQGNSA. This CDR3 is CASRSPGQLSTDTQYF. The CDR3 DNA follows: TGTGCCAGCAGGTCACCGGGACAGCTCAGCACAGATACGCAGTATTTT.

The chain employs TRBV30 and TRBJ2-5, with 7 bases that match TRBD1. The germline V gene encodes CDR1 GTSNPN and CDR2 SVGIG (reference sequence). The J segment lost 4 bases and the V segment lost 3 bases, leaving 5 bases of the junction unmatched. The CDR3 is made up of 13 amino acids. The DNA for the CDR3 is TGTGCCTGGAGGGCGCAGGGGGTAGAGACCCAGTACTTC. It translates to CAWRAQGVETQYF.

CDR3 DNA sequence: TGCGCCAGCAGCTTGGCGGGGGGGATATCCACAGATACGCAGTATTTT. It is translated as CASSLAGGISTDTQYF. V and J are TRBV5-1 and TRBJ2-3; 8 nucleotides agree with TRBD2. V lost 0 bases, J lost 2 bases, and 5 bases stayed unmatched. Germline values: CDR1 SGHRS, CDR2 YFSETQ. The CDR3 runs to 16 residues.

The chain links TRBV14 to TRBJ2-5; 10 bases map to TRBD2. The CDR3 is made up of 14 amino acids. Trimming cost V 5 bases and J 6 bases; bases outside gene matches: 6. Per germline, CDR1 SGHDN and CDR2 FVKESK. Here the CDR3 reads CASSLAGGRKTQYF. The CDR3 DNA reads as TGTGCCAGCAGCTTAGCGGGGGGCAGGAAGACCCAGTACTTC. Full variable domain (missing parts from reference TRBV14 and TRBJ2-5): EAGVTQFPSHSVIEKGQTVTLRCDPISGHDNLYWYRRVMGKEIKFLLHFVKESKQDESGMPNNRFLAERTGGTYSTLKVQPAELEDSGVYFCASSLAGGRKTQYFGPGTRLLVL.

CDR3 nucleotides: TGCGCCAGCAGCTTGTCGGGGGATCAGCCCCAGCATTTT. Its translation: CASSLSGDQPQHF. V usage is TRBV5-1 and J usage is TRBJ1-5, with D perhaps matching TRBD1 (5 bases). This CDR3 is 13 amino acids long. Germline assignment: CDR1 SGHRS and CDR2 YFSETQ. V was pared by 1 base and J by 5 bases, with 7 bases between. Combining the CDR3 with reference TRBV5-1 and TRBJ1-5 gives the whole variable domain KAGVTQTPRYLIKTRGQQVTLSCSPISGHRSVSWYQQTPGQGLQFLFEYFSETQRNKGNFPGRFSGRQFSNSRSEMNVSTLELGDSALYLCASSLSGDQPQHFGDGTRLSIL.

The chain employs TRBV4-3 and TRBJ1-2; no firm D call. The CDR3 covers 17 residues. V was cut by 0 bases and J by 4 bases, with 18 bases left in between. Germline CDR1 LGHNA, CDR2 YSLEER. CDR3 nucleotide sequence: TGCGCCAGCAGCCAAGATCGGTCTGCCGGTTGGATCTATGGCTACACCTTC. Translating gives CASSQDRSAGWIYGYTF.

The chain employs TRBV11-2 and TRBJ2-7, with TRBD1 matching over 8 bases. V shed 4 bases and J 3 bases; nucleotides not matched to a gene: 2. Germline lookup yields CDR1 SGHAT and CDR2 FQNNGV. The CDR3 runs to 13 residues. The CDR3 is CASSSTGGYEQYF. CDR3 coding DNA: TGTGCCAGCAGCTCCACAGGGGGCTACGAGCAGTACTTC.

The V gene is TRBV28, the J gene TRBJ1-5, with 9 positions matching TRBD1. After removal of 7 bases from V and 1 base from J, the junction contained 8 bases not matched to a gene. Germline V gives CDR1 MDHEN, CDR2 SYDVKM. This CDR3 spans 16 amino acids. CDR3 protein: CASKLGQGLSNQPQHF. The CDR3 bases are TGTGCCAGCAAACTCGGACAGGGGTTGAGCAATCAGCCCCAGCATTTT.